A selection of T cell receptor beta chains follows, all from one sample in a study of cytomegalovirus exposure and HLA in healthy donors. Clones were sequenced by immunoSEQ multiplex PCR, and TCRdb holds only the in-frame ones, with some missing. The repertoire holds tens of thousands of clones, with under 80% as singletons. Sequencing was done on a sample of PBMCs. These receptor sequences come from a male donor in good health and CMV-seropositive. Both conserved end residues are part of each CDR3. Each record gives: J gene, CDR3 length, V gene, clone size, CDR3 protein. Size values are once, few and many counts, or a class for expanded clones, and some rows have none.

j_gene: TRBJ1-5
len: 12
v_gene: TRBV29-1
abundance: -
CDR3aa: CSVQGVGQPQHF

j_gene: TRBJ2-7
len: 14
v_gene: TRBV2
abundance: few
CDR3aa: CASSSGRNTYEQYF

j_gene: TRBJ2-1
len: 16
v_gene: TRBV5-6
abundance: -
CDR3aa: CASSLVASSPSHEQFF

j_gene: TRBJ2-5
len: 16
v_gene: TRBV5-4
abundance: -
CDR3aa: CASSSPTSGSQETQYF

j_gene: TRBJ2-3
len: 12
v_gene: TRBV6-5
abundance: -
CDR3aa: CASTGGPDTQYF

j_gene: TRBJ1-1
len: 12
v_gene: TRBV2
abundance: -
CDR3aa: CASSEGALEAFF

j_gene: TRBJ1-1
len: 15
v_gene: TRBV12-5
abundance: -
CDR3aa: CASGLGITGSHEAFF

j_gene: TRBJ2-2
len: 16
v_gene: TRBV7-9
abundance: -
CDR3aa: CASSQRGDRGTGELFF

j_gene: TRBJ2-2
len: 15
v_gene: TRBV18
abundance: -
CDR3aa: CASSPGGSSTGELFF

j_gene: TRBJ1-4
len: 14
v_gene: TRBV6-5
abundance: few
CDR3aa: CASSPRTGKEKLFF

j_gene: TRBJ2-2
len: 16
v_gene: TRBV4-3
abundance: -
CDR3aa: CASSQDARRGIGELFF

j_gene: TRBJ2-5
len: 13
v_gene: TRBV25-1
abundance: few
CDR3aa: CASSEYSKETQYF

j_gene: TRBJ1-3
len: 15
v_gene: TRBV25-1
abundance: -
CDR3aa: CASSPTGDDGNTIYF

j_gene: TRBJ2-1
len: 13
v_gene: TRBV7-3
abundance: -
CDR3aa: CASSYSSGGEQFF

j_gene: TRBJ1-6
len: 16
v_gene: TRBV15
abundance: -
CDR3aa: CATRRGQDLYNSPLHF

j_gene: TRBJ1-4
len: 15
v_gene: TRBV6-6
abundance: few
CDR3aa: CASSREQQRNEKLFF

j_gene: TRBJ1-4
len: 13
v_gene: TRBV18
abundance: -
CDR3aa: CASSLATNEKLFF

j_gene: TRBJ2-3
len: 14
v_gene: TRBV10-1
abundance: -
CDR3aa: CASSGGGYTDTQYF

j_gene: TRBJ1-2
len: 12
v_gene: TRBV30
abundance: -
CDR3aa: CAWSGGNYGYTF

j_gene: TRBJ1-1
len: 11
v_gene: TRBV6-5
abundance: few
CDR3aa: CASSRGQRTFF

j_gene: TRBJ2-3
len: 17
v_gene: TRBV5-1
abundance: -
CDR3aa: CASSAEGRAGYTDTQYF

j_gene: TRBJ2-1
len: 15
v_gene: TRBV11-2
abundance: -
CDR3aa: CASSLSGNYYNEQFF

j_gene: TRBJ2-3
len: 14
v_gene: TRBV19
abundance: -
CDR3aa: CASSVPGFVDTQYF